The 4 T cell receptor beta chains presented below share a single source sample, sequenced in a study of cytomegalovirus exposure and HLA in healthy donors listed by TCRdb under 2017. Library construction relied on the immunoSEQ multiplex PCR assay. The multiplex PCR relied on a mix of 60 forward primers for TCR Vbeta segments and 13 reverse primers for TCR Jbeta segments. TCRdb took this table from immuneACCESS and kept in-frame rearrangements with V and J called. Such tables lack part of the clones; where checked against another copy, unresolved V genes explain under half of the gap, and the rest is unexplained. This sample has 190,000 or so clones in its table, and roughly 80% of those were observed once. The leading ten clones occupy about 0.64% of the sample. Sequencing was performed on PBMCs. Source of these receptors: a boy under 18 in good health and CMV-seronegative.

The rearrangement links TRBV2 to TRBJ2-3; TRBD2 agrees at 12 bases. Germline V CDR1 and CDR2: SNHLY, FYNNEI. The CDR3 has 16 residues. V dropped 6 bases and J dropped 0; count of bases not matched to a gene: 4. The CDR3 loop reads CASSGTSGFSTDTQYF. Here the CDR3 DNA reads TGTGCCAGCAGCGGGACTAGCGGGTTTAGCACAGATACGCAGTATTTT.

CDR3 bases: TGTGCCAGCAGACGTAAACCCATACCTAGCGGGGGGGTATACGAGCAGTACTTC. Protein: CASRRKPIPSGGVYEQYF. V is TRBV27 and J is TRBJ2-7; 12 nucleotides match TRBD2. The CDR3 is 18 amino acids. The V gene end was trimmed by 6 bases and the J gene end by 4 bases; junction bases not matched to a gene: 16. Per germline, CDR1 MNHEY and CDR2 SMNVEV (reference sequence).

The J gene is TRBJ2-5, the V gene TRBV4-2; possible D gene TRBD2, 5 bases. The end of the DNA is better explained by TRBJ2-7, so the J call may be wrong. This CDR3 comprises 17 residues. Germline CDR1 is LGHNA and CDR2 is YNFKEQ. The CDR3 region is CASSRLLRGVGSYEQYF. CDR3 DNA: TGTGCCAGCAGCAGACTCCTCCGGGGAGTGGGGTCCTACGAGCAGTACTTC.

V is TRBV2 and J is TRBJ1-1, with 7 bases fitting TRBD1. In germline, CDR1 is SNHLY, CDR2 FYNNEI. With V trimmed by 5 bases and J by 1 base, 4 bases remained unmatched. The CDR3 is 14 residues long. This CDR3 reads CASSTTGPNTEAFF. In DNA form, the CDR3 reads TGTGCCAGCAGTACGACAGGGCCGAACACTGAAGCTTTCTTT.